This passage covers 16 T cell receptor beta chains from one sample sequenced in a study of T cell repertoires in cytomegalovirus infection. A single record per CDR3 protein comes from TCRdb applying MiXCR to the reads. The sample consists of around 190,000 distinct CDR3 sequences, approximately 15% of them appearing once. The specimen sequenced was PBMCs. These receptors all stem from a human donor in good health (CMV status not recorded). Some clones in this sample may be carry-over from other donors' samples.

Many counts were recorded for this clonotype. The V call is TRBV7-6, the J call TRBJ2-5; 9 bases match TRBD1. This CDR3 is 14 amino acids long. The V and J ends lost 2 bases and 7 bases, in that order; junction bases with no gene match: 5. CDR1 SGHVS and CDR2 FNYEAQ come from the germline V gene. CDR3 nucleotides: TGTGCCAGCAGCTTATGGACAGGGGAAGTGACCCAGTACTTC. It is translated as CASSLWTGEVTQYF. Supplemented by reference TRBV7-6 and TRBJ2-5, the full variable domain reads GAGVSQSPRYKVTKRGQDVALRCDPISGHVSLYWYRQALGQGPEFLTYFNYEAQQDKSGLPNDRFSAERPEGSISTLTIQRTEQRDSAMYRCASSLWTGEVTQYFGPGTRLLVL.

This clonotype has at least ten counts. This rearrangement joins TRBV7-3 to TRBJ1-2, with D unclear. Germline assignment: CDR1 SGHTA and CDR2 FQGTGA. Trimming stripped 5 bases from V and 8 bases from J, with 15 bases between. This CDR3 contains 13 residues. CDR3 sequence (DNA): TGTGCCAGCAGCGCAGGCCGTTCTTACGGCTACACCTTC. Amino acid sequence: CASSAGRSYGYTF.

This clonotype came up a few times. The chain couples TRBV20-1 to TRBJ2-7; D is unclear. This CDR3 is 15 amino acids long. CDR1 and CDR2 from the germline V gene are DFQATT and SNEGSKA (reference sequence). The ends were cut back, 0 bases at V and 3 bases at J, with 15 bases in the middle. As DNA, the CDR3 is TGCAGTGCTAGAGACCCTAGTTCGAAGTTCTACGAGCAGTACTTC. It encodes CSARDPSSKFYEQYF.

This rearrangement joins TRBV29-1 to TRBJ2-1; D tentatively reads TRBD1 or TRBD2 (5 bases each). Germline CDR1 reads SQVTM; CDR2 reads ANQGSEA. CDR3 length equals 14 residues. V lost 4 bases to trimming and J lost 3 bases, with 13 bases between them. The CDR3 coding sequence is TGCAGCGTTGTATCGAGGGGTATCTACAATGAGCAGTTCTTC. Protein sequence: CSVVSRGIYNEQFF.

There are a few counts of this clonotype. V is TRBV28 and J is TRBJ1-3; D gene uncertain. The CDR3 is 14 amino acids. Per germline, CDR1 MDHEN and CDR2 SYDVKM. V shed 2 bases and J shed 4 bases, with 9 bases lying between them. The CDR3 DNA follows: TGTGCCAGCAGTTTACGGCTGTCCGGAAACACCATATATTTT. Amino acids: CASSLRLSGNTIYF.

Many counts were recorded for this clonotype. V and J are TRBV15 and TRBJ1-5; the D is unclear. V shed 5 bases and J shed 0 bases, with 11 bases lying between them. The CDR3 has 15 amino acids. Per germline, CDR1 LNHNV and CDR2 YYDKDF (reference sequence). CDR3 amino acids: CATSATRSSNQPQHF. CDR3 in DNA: TGTGCCACCAGCGCGACAAGGAGTAGCAATCAGCCCCAGCATTTT.

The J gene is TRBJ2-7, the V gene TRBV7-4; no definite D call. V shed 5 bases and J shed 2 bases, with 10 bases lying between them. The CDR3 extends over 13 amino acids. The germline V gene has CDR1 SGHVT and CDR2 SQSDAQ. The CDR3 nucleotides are TGTGCCAGCAGCCTGGAGCAGCCCTACGAGCAGTACTTC. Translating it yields CASSLEQPYEQYF. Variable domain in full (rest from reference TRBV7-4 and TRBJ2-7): GAGVSQSPRYKVAKRGRDVALRCDSISGHVTLYWYRQTLGQGSEVLTYSQSDAQRDKSGRPSGRFSAERPERSVSTLKIQRTEQGDSAVYLCASSLEQPYEQYFGPGTRLTVT.

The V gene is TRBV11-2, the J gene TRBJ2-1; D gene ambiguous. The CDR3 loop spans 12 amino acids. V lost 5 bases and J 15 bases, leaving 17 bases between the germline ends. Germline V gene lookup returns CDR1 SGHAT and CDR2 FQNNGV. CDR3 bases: TGTGCCAGCAGCCCCCCCGGTGGAAGTGGGTTCTTC. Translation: CASSPPGGSGFF.

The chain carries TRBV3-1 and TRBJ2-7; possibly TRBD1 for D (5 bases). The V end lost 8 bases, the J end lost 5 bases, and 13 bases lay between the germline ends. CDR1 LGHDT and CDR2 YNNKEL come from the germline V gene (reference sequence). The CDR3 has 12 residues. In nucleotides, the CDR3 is TGTGCCAGCGTAGACAGTTCCCACGAGCAGTACTTC. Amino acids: CASVDSSHEQYF.

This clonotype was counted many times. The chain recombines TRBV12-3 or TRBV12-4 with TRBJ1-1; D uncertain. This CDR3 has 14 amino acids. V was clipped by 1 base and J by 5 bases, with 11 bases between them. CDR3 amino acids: CASSLVIFRTEAFF. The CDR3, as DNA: TGTGCCAGCAGTTTAGTTATCTTCCGGACTGAAGCTTTCTTT.

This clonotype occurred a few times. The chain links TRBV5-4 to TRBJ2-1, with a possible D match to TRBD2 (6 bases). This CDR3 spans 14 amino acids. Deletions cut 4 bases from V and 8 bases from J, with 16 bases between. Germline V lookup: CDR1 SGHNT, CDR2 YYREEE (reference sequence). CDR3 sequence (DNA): TGTGCCAGCAGCCCGACTAGAGGAGGCCATGAGCAGTTCTTC. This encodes CASSPTRGGHEQFF.

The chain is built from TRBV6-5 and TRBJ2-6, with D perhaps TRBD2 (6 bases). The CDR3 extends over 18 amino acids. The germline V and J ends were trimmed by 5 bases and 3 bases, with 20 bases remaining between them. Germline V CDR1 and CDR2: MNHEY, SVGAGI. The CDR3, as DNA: TGTGCCAGCAGTCCCGGCCCGGGACTCCGGAGTGGGGCCAACGTCCTGACTTTC. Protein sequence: CASSPGPGLRSGANVLTF.

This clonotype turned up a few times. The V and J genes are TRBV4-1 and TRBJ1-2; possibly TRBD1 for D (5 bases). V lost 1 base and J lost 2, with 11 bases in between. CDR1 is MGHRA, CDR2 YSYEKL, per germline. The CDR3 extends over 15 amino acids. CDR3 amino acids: CASSQGPPGNYGYTF. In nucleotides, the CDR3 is TGCGCCAGCAGCCAAGGCCCGCCAGGGAACTATGGCTACACCTTC.

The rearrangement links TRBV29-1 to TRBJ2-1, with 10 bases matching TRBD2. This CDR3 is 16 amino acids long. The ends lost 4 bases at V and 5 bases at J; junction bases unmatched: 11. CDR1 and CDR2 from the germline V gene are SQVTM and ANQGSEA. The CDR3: CSVGGVAGGKNNEQFF. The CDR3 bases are TGCAGCGTTGGGGGGGTAGCGGGGGGAAAGAACAATGAGCAGTTCTTC.

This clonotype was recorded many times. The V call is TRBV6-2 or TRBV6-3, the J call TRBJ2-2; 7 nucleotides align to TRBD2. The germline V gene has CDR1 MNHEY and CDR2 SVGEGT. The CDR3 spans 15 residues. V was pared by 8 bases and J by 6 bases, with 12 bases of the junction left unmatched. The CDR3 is CASDESTSAAGELFF. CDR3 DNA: TGTGCCAGCGACGAATCCACTAGCGCTGCCGGGGAGCTGTTTTTT.

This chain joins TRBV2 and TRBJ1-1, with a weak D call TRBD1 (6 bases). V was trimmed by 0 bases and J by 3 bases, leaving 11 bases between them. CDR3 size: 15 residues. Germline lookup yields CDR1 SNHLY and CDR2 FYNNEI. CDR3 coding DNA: TGTGCCAGCAGTGAAGCGAGGACAGCTCACACTGAAGCTTTCTTT. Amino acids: CASSEARTAHTEAFF.